Presented here are 20 T cell receptor beta chains from one specimen sequenced in a study of T cells in Graves' hyperthyroidism and ophthalmopathy. Using RNA transcripts as the source, TCR beta CDR3 regions were amplified. In the first-round RT-PCR of the TCR CDR3, the HTBI primer set was used. TCRdb re-derived calls from the multiplex PCR reads in MiXCR, one entry per CDR3 protein. The data show under 300,000 distinct CDR3 sequences, with 13% seen just once and 7.8% held by the top ten. The sample taken for sequencing was blood. Receptor source: a woman aged 30 to 39 with Graves' hyperthyroidism that later progressed to Graves' ophthalmopathy.

At least ten counts were recorded for this clonotype. V and J are TRBV27 and TRBJ1-2; no definite D call. The CDR3 is 16 amino acids. The germline V gene has CDR1 MNHEY and CDR2 SMNVEV (reference sequence). V lost 4 bases and J 4 bases, leaving 19 bases between the germline ends. CDR3 sequence: CASSSGLPMRAYGYTF. In nucleotides, the CDR3 is TGTGCCAGCAGTTCGGGTCTCCCTATGCGGGCCTATGGCTACACCTTC.

The table lists this clonotype with many counts. The chain carries TRBV12-3 or TRBV12-4 and TRBJ2-7; the D gene is possibly TRBD1 (5 bases). This CDR3 is 14 amino acids long. The V and J ends lost 2 bases and 2 bases respectively, with 10 bases between them. Here the CDR3 DNA reads TGTGCCAGCAGTTTATCAGGGATCACCTACGAGCAGTACTTC. This codes for CASSLSGITYEQYF.

This clonotype was detected many times. The V and J genes are TRBV10-3 and TRBJ1-2; 7 bases map to TRBD1. Germline V gives CDR1 ENHRY, CDR2 SYGVKD. Losses at the gene ends were 5 bases for V and 0 bases for J; bases not matched to a gene: 9. This CDR3 is built from 16 residues. The CDR3 sequence: CAISIGGTEANYGYTF. CDR3 sequence (DNA): TGTGCCATCAGTATTGGGGGGACAGAGGCTAACTATGGCTACACCTTC.

This clonotype was observed a few times. The rearrangement links TRBV7-9 to TRBJ2-2; 10 nucleotides align to TRBD2. Germline lookup yields CDR1 SEHNR and CDR2 FQNEAQ (reference sequence). The CDR3 runs 15 residues. The trim removed 5 bases at V and 4 bases at J, leaving 4 bases unmatched. The CDR3 spells CASSPSGRVTGELFF. CDR3 coding DNA: TGTGCCAGCAGCCCGAGCGGGAGGGTCACCGGGGAGCTGTTTTTT.

The rearrangement joins TRBV14 to TRBJ1-4; TRBD1 agrees at 7 bases. V shed 6 bases, J shed 8 bases, and the junction held 6 bases outside the gene matches. In germline, CDR1 is SGHDN, CDR2 FVKESK. The CDR3 is 13 residues long. CDR3 DNA: TGTGCCAGCAGTTGGACAGGCGGGGAAAAACTGTTTTTT. This translates into CASSWTGGEKLFF.

This clonotype was seen repeatedly, ten times or more. The CDR3 sequence: CASSTTGRSYEQYF. CDR3 DNA: TGTGCCAGTAGTACAACCGGGAGATCTTACGAGCAGTACTTC. V usage is TRBV19 and J usage is TRBJ2-7; D may be TRBD2 (6 bases). Trimming shortened V by 4 bases and J by 4 bases, and 14 bases separated the two germline ends. CDR3 length: 14 amino acids. Germline V gene data show CDR1 as LNHDA and CDR2 as SQIVND (reference sequence).

This clonotype was seen repeatedly, ten times or more. The chain carries TRBV19 and TRBJ2-1, with TRBD2 matching over 10 bases. The CDR3 has 18 residues. The germline CDR1 and CDR2 sequences are LNHDA and SQIVND (reference sequence). V gave up 3 bases and J gave up 8 bases; unmatched junction bases: 16. CDR3 sequence: CASSMGGASGSLFDEQFF. The DNA of the CDR3 is TGTGCCAGTAGTATGGGCGGTGCTAGCGGGAGTCTTTTCGATGAGCAGTTCTTC.

This clonotype showed up many times. The V and J genes are TRBV5-1 and TRBJ2-7; D is ambiguous. The V end lost 4 bases, the J end lost 5 bases, and 13 bases lay between the germline ends. This CDR3 is 13 amino acids long. Germline V gives CDR1 SGHRS, CDR2 YFSETQ. The chain's CDR3 is CASSHGTGHEQYF. CDR3 sequence (DNA): TGCGCCAGCAGCCACGGAACGGGTCACGAGCAGTACTTC.

In its sample, this clonotype was seen a few times. CDR3 loop: CASSGLPTTREQFF. CDR3 in DNA: TGTGCCAGTAGCGGACTTCCGACTACCAGAGAGCAGTTCTTC. This chain joins TRBV19 and TRBJ2-1; TRBD2 is a possible D gene (5 bases). This CDR3 spans 14 amino acids. Between the trimmed V and J ends, which lost 6 bases and 10 bases, there was a span of 19 bases. CDR1 and CDR2 from the germline V gene are LNHDA and SQIVND (reference sequence).

This chain uses TRBV4-3 with TRBJ2-6; 9 bases agree with TRBD2. Germline V CDR1 and CDR2: LGHNA, YSLEER. Trimming took 4 bases from V and 4 from J; bases not matched to a gene: 17. This CDR3 comprises 20 residues. The CDR3 DNA is TGCGCCAGCAGCCGAGAGTTCGATAGCGGGAGTGGGTCCGGGGCCAACGTCCTGACTTTC. It specifies CASSREFDSGSGSGANVLTF.

Only a few counts were recorded for this clonotype. V gene TRBV9 combines with J gene TRBJ2-3; tentatively, D is TRBD2 (5 bases). Germline CDR1 is SGDLS and CDR2 is YYNGEE. The length of the CDR3 is 16 residues. Trimming shortened V by 4 bases and J by 0 bases, and 15 bases separated the two germline ends. The CDR3 region is CASSFRLAASTDTQYF. CDR3 bases: TGTGCCAGCAGCTTCCGGCTAGCCGCGAGCACAGATACGCAGTATTTT.

This clonotype was detected many times. This chain connects TRBV7-2 to TRBJ2-1, with 8 bases identical to TRBD2. V shed 6 bases and J 0 bases; nucleotides not matched to a gene: 7. CDR1 is SGHTA, CDR2 FQGNSA, per germline. The CDR3 is made up of 16 amino acids. The CDR3 nucleotides are TGTGCCAGCAGTTCTAGCGGGTGGAGCTCCTACAATGAGCAGTTCTTC. Residues: CASSSSGWSSYNEQFF.

The chain employs TRBV20-1 and TRBJ2-4; possible D gene TRBD2, 6 bases. The CDR3 contains 14 residues. The V gene's germline CDR1 is DFQATT and CDR2 SNEGSKA (reference sequence). V lost 3 bases, J lost 2 bases, and 11 bases lay in between. The CDR3 region is CSASGSKTKNIQYF. DNA for the CDR3: TGCAGTGCTAGCGGGAGTAAAACCAAAAACATTCAGTACTTC.

This clonotype was counted at least ten times. The rearrangement links TRBV7-8 to TRBJ2-7; TRBD2 agrees at 10 bases. V dropped 0 bases and J dropped 3; count of bases not matched to a gene: 5. CDR3 length equals 16 residues. CDR1 and CDR2 (germline): SGHVS, FQNEAQ. As DNA, the CDR3 is TGTGCCAGCAGCTTAGCGCCGGGACTAGCGATCTACGAGCAGTACTTC. It yields the protein CASSLAPGLAIYEQYF.

This sequence joins TRBV20-1 and TRBJ1-4, with 8 positions matching TRBD1. V lost 6 bases, J lost 3 bases, and 6 bases stayed unmatched. In germline, CDR1 is DFQATT, CDR2 SNEGSKA (reference sequence). The CDR3 runs to 14 residues. The CDR3 DNA reads TGCAGTGCGCCTGACAGGGGCTCTAATGAAAAACTGTTTTTT. This codes for CSAPDRGSNEKLFF.

This clonotype occurred many times. V usage is TRBV28 and J usage is TRBJ2-7; 9 bases match TRBD1. CDR3 size: 16 residues. J lost 4 bases, V lost 7 bases, and 14 bases had no gene match. Germline-derived CDR1 and CDR2 are MDHEN and SYDVKM. CDR3 region: CASIQPRGQGKYEQYF. CDR3 nucleotide sequence: TGTGCCAGCATCCAACCTCGGGGACAGGGTAAATACGAGCAGTACTTC.

This clonotype was counted ten times or more. The CDR3, as DNA: TGTGCCAGCAGCCCGCCACCGGGACTAGCGCTCCTCACAGATACGCAGTATTTT. It is translated as CASSPPPGLALLTDTQYF. The chain recombines TRBV7-8 with TRBJ2-3; 10 bases are shared with TRBD2. The CDR3 totals 18 residues. Trimming took 5 bases from V and 2 from J; bases not matched to a gene: 13. Germline CDR1 is SGHVS and CDR2 is FQNEAQ.

This clonotype was counted at least ten times. This rearrangement joins TRBV20-1 to TRBJ2-7, with 10 bases that match TRBD2. V lost 3 bases and J lost 0; bases outside the gene matches: 14. This CDR3 region has 18 residues. Per germline, CDR1 DFQATT and CDR2 SNEGSKA (reference sequence). This chain's CDR3 is CSARAAGGPFSSSYEQYF. The CDR3 DNA sequence: TGCAGTGCTAGGGCAGCGGGAGGGCCTTTTTCGAGCTCCTACGAGCAGTACTTC.

The rearrangement joins TRBV7-9 to TRBJ2-5, with 7 bases matching TRBD2. The length of the CDR3 is 17 residues. The junction had 12 bases not matched to a gene; V was cut back by 4 bases and J by 1 base. Germline assignment: CDR1 SEHNR and CDR2 FQNEAQ (reference sequence). The CDR3 here is CASSSLAGWPPQETQYF. The CDR3 DNA reads TGTGCCAGCAGCTCCTTAGCGGGCTGGCCCCCCCAAGAGACCCAGTACTTC.

The chain combines TRBV7-2 with TRBJ2-7; TRBD1 matches at 11 bases. Germline loops: CDR1 SGHTA, CDR2 FQGNSA. The CDR3 spans 17 residues. V lost 0 bases to trimming and J lost 0 bases; unmatched junction nucleotides: 4. CDR3 in DNA: TGTGCCAGCAGCTTAGCGGGGACAGGGGGGTCCTCCTACGAGCAGTACTTC. Translating it yields CASSLAGTGGSSYEQYF.